This T cell receptor beta chain was observed in a study of cytomegalovirus exposure and HLA in healthy donors. Comments on this clone: What it binds is unknown.

V lost 0 bases and J lost 5; bases outside the gene matches: 9. Per the germline V gene, CDR1 is SGHNT and CDR2 is YENEEA. This CDR3 has 18 residues. Study conclusions and caveats: Three chains tied to CMV proved CMV antigen-specific in vitro. The authors listed 150 to 200 TCR beta chains as cytomegalovirus-associated.

TCRdb's table, derived via immunoSEQ multiplex PCR, lists solely in-frame clones and lacks some. The repertoire consists of around 93,000 clones, with around 85% occurring once and the leading ten covering 20% to 25%. The donors were members of the validation cohort, which comprised around 110 subjects and was separate from the first cohort of 670 or so subjects. Sequencing was carried out using PBMCs. This TCR was sampled from a man between 18 and 29 years old in good health and CMV-seropositive. This sequence joins TRBV11-3 and TRBJ2-2; the match to TRBD2 covers 10 bases. CDR3 region: CASSLDGVAGGPTGELFF. CDR3 DNA: TGTGCCAGCAGCTTAGATGGCGTAGCGGGAGGCCCTACCGGGGAGCTGTTTTTT.